Following are 16 T cell receptor beta chains from one sample sequenced in a study of response to subunit inactivated influenza vaccine. TCRdb re-derived calls from the RT-PCR reads in MiXCR, one entry per CDR3 protein. Of about 780,000 distinct CDR3 sequences in the sample, 18% were seen once. This sample comprised PBMCs from blood, obtained roughly 5 days after vaccination. The receptors derive from a man aged 50-60 years who received an inactivated influenza vaccine.

There are many counts of this clonotype. The J gene is TRBJ2-7, the V gene TRBV6-2 or TRBV6-3; no clear D. Trimming stripped 2 bases from V and 6 bases from J, with 8 bases between. This CDR3 has 12 amino acids. Germline lookup yields CDR1 MNHEY and CDR2 SVGEGT. CDR3 sequence reads: CASSYVSLEQYF. The DNA of the CDR3 is TGTGCCAGCAGTTACGTATCTCTCGAGCAGTACTTC.

This chain connects TRBV7-2 to TRBJ2-2; 7 nucleotides line up with TRBD1. Germline V gene sequence: CDR1 SGHTA, CDR2 FQGNSA. J was trimmed by 4 bases and V by 5 bases; bases with no gene match: 10. This CDR3 has 16 residues. CDR3 nucleotide sequence: TGTGCCAGCAGCCCCCGACAGGGATCGGCCACCGGGGAGCTGTTTTTT. Translated: CASSPRQGSATGELFF.

This clonotype was observed many times. The V gene is TRBV6-5, the J gene TRBJ1-2; TRBD1 matches at 7 bases. Germline V gene sequence: CDR1 MNHEY, CDR2 SVGAGI. This CDR3 has 15 residues. The trim removed 2 bases at V and 2 bases at J, leaving 5 bases unmatched. CDR3 nucleotide sequence: TGTGCCAGCAGTTACCAAATGGGACAGAACTATGGCTACACCTTC. This translates into CASSYQMGQNYGYTF.

The rearrangement links TRBV15 to TRBJ2-5, with D hard to call. Trimming pared 4 bases from V and 5 bases from J, leaving 11 bases between. Germline assignment: CDR1 LNHNV and CDR2 YYDKDF (reference sequence). This CDR3 comprises 13 residues. This chain's CDR3 is CATSKAARETQYF. In DNA form, the CDR3 reads TGTGCCACCAGCAAGGCAGCTCGGGAGACCCAGTACTTC.

The chain employs TRBV11-2 and TRBJ2-1; TRBD1 matches at 9 bases. Germline CDR1 is SGHAT and CDR2 is FQNNGV. V lost 0 bases, J lost 5 bases, and 23 bases stayed unmatched. This CDR3 has 22 amino acids. DNA for the CDR3: TGTGCCAGCAGCTTAGAGTGGGGGTGGGACAGGGTTGCGATACAACGGAACAATGAGCAGTTCTTC. It encodes CASSLEWGWDRVAIQRNNEQFF.

The chain links TRBV6-1 to TRBJ2-7; D unresolved. Trimming cost V 4 bases and J 1 base, with 11 bases left between them. The CDR3 spans 14 residues. Per the germline V gene, CDR1 is MNHNS and CDR2 is SASEGT. The CDR3 protein is CASSVHSQSYEQYF. In nucleotides, the CDR3 is TGTGCCAGCAGTGTTCATTCCCAATCCTACGAGCAGTACTTC.

This clonotype has a handful of counts. The rearrangement uses TRBV20-1 and TRBJ2-1; 11 nucleotides match TRBD2. Germline-derived CDR1 and CDR2 are DFQATT and SNEGSKA (reference sequence). This CDR3 is 16 amino acids long. The ends lost 1 base at V and 2 bases at J; junction bases unmatched: 4. The CDR3 here is CSARVPSGGTYNEQFF. DNA for the CDR3: TGCAGTGCTAGAGTTCCTAGCGGGGGGACCTACAATGAGCAGTTCTTC.

The count of this clonotype is one. The chain combines TRBV4-3 with TRBJ2-7; TRBD1 is a possible D gene (6 bases). The CDR3 covers 15 residues. V lost 0 bases and J lost 7, with 16 bases in between. CDR1 is LGHNA, CDR2 YSLEER, per germline. This CDR3 reads CASSQDQGTTREQYF. The CDR3 region has the DNA TGCGCCAGCAGCCAAGATCAGGGGACGACCCGGGAGCAGTACTTC.

The J gene is TRBJ2-1, the V gene TRBV4-2, with unresolved D. Deletions cut 0 bases from V and 9 bases from J, with 12 bases between. The CDR3 extends over 14 amino acids. Per the germline V gene, CDR1 is LGHNA and CDR2 is YNFKEQ. The CDR3 DNA is TGTGCCAGCAGCCAAGAAGGGCCGGTGGTTGAGCAGTTCTTC. Amino acids: CASSQEGPVVEQFF.

The rearrangement joins TRBV10-3 to TRBJ2-3, with 10 bases lining up with TRBD1. The CDR3 spans 15 residues. V lost 10 bases, J lost 1 base, and 8 bases stayed unmatched. Germline lookup yields CDR1 ENHRY and CDR2 SYGVKD. The CDR3 DNA sequence: TGTGCCACCGGGACCGGGACAGGGGGCACAGATACGCAGTATTTT. It codes for CATGTGTGGTDTQYF.

V usage is TRBV5-8 and J usage is TRBJ2-6; 7 bases align to TRBD1. V trimming: 3 bases; J trimming: 4 bases; junction bases outside the gene matches: 7. The CDR3 loop spans 16 amino acids. Germline V gene data show CDR1 as SGHTS and CDR2 as YDEGEE. DNA of the CDR3: TGTGCCAGCAGCTGGACGACAGGGCACGGGGCCAACGTCCTGACTTTC. Its protein is CASSWTTGHGANVLTF.

This clonotype was seen repeatedly, ten times or more. This chain uses TRBV29-1 with TRBJ1-2, with D possibly TRBD1 on 5 matching bases. V lost 1 base and J 9 bases, leaving 15 bases between the germline ends. Looked up from germline, CDR1 is SQVTM and CDR2 is ANQGSEA. This CDR3 region has 13 residues. Here the CDR3 reads CSVEAGHRGSYTF. CDR3 coding DNA: TGCAGCGTTGAAGCAGGCCATAGGGGCAGCTACACCTTC.

This clonotype was observed a few times. CDR3 loop: CASSFGWGDTEAFF. CDR3 bases: TGTGCCAGCAGCTTCGGGTGGGGGGACACTGAAGCTTTCTTT. This chain uses TRBV5-5 with TRBJ1-1; D may be TRBD1 (5 bases). Per germline, CDR1 SGHKS and CDR2 YYEKEE (reference sequence). The CDR3 runs to 14 residues. V lost 2 bases and J lost 3, with 11 bases in between. The whole variable domain, remainder taken from reference TRBV5-5 and TRBJ1-1, is DAGVTQSPTHLIKTRGQQVTLRCSPISGHKSVSWYQQVLGQGPQFIFQYYEKEERGRGNFPDRFSARQFPNYSSELNVNALLLGDSALYLCASSFGWGDTEAFFGQGTRLTVV.

The chain couples TRBV4-3 to TRBJ1-4; no clear D gene. Trimming stripped 1 base from V and 0 bases from J, with 15 bases between. The CDR3 is 18 amino acids. CDR1 and CDR2 (germline): LGHNA, YSLEER. CDR3 in DNA: TGCGCCAGCAGCCAAGGCCTTATGACGGCAGCAACTAATGAAAAACTGTTTTTT. Translation gives CASSQGLMTAATNEKLFF.

This clonotype has more than one count but fewer than ten. The chain uses TRBV10-1 and TRBJ2-1; D might be TRBD1 (6 bases). V shed 4 bases and J shed 9 bases, with 13 bases lying between them. This CDR3 spans 13 amino acids. Per the germline V gene, CDR1 is WNHNN and CDR2 is SYGVQD (reference sequence). CDR3 region: CASSGRQGLEQFF. DNA of the CDR3: TGCGCCAGCAGTGGTCGGCAGGGGCTTGAGCAGTTCTTC.

The chain links TRBV11-2 to TRBJ2-1; 8 bases match TRBD2. Per germline, CDR1 SGHAT and CDR2 FQNNGV. Trimming took 1 base from V and 0 from J; bases not matched to a gene: 8. This CDR3 is built from 18 residues. CDR3 coding DNA: TGTGCCAGCAGCTTAGGCGGGAGGAATTTGGCCTCCTACAATGAGCAGTTCTTC. Translating gives CASSLGGRNLASYNEQFF.